Presented here are 5 T cell receptor beta chains from one specimen sequenced in a study of shared clonotypes between healthy human individuals. The method was immunoSEQ multiplex PCR; TCRdb's version includes in-frame clones alone and lacks a portion of them. The table records roughly 2.5 million clones, around 94% of them present only once. The sample taken for sequencing was naive CD4+ T cells sorted from blood. Subset here: CD45RA+ positively selected. These receptors all come from a young man in good health.

J is TRBJ2-2 and V is TRBV10-3; 9 bases align to TRBD1. The junction had 5 bases not matched to a gene; V was cut back by 8 bases and J by 4 bases. Germline lookup yields CDR1 ENHRY and CDR2 SYGVKD. This CDR3 is built from 14 residues. The DNA of the CDR3 is TGTGCCATCGGAGCACAGGGGGCCACCGGGGAGCTGTTTTTT. Translating gives CAIGAQGATGELFF.

This clone was seen a single time. The CDR3 region has the DNA TGTGCCAGCAGCGTAGATACAGGGGCTCCACTCCACTTT. The encoded protein is CASSVDTGAPLHF. The rearrangement joins TRBV9 to TRBJ1-6, with TRBD1 matching over 7 bases. This CDR3 is 13 amino acids long. Germline V gene sequence: CDR1 SGDLS, CDR2 YYNGEE. J gave up 16 bases and V 0 bases, and 7 bases lay outside the gene matches.

Turning to this clone: Other DNA sequences in this sample translate to the same CDR3. The chain has TRBV7-2 and TRBJ2-7; 8 bases agree with TRBD1. V shed 3 bases and J 2 bases; nucleotides not matched to a gene: 3. Germline CDR1 reads SGHTA; CDR2 reads FQGNSA. The CDR3 extends over 14 amino acids. The CDR3 spells CASSFDRGTYEQYF. CDR3 nucleotide sequence: TGTGCCAGCAGCTTCGACAGGGGCACCTACGAGCAGTACTTC.

V and J are TRBV10-3 and TRBJ2-7; unclear D gene. From germline, CDR1 is ENHRY and CDR2 SYGVKD. The CDR3 consists of 13 residues. Trimming took off 7 bases at V and 0 bases at J, with 10 bases between the two ends. As DNA, the CDR3 is TGTGCCATCAAAGACGGGCTCTCCTACGAGCAGTACTTC. Its translation: CAIKDGLSYEQYF.

V is TRBV25-1 and J is TRBJ2-5; weak D call: TRBD1 (7 bases). This CDR3 has 16 amino acids. The germline V gene encodes CDR1 MGHDK and CDR2 SYGVNS. Trimming shortened V by 2 bases and J by 5 bases, and 18 bases separated the two germline ends. CDR3 protein: CASSEDRVRGQETQYF. CDR3 sequence (DNA): TGTGCCAGCAGTGAAGACAGGGTACGGGGGCAGGAGACCCAGTACTTC.